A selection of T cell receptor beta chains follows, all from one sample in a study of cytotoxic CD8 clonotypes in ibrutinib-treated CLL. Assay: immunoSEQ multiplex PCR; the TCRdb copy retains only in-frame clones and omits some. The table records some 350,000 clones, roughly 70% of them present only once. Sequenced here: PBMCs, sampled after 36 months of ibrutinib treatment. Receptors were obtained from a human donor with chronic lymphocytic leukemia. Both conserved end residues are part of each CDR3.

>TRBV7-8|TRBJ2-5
CASSFRAETQYF
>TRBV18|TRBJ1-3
CASSPGLRGNTIYF
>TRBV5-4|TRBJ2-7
CASSSTSGVSYEQYF
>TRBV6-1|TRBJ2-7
CASTANDGTYEQYF
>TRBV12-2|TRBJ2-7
CASRLGISEPTYEQYF
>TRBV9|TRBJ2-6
CASSVAQRDSLGVLTF
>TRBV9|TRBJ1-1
CASSVDGVSQAFF
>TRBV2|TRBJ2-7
CASSDEGGYEQYF
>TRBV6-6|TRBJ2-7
CASSYQAGGSYEQYF
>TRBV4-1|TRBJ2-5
CASSQDGRYGKDQETQYF
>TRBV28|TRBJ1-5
CASRAKPHSNQPQHF
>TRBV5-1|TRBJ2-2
CASSFTSGVSGELFF
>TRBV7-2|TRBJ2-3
CASSLTPGLITSTDTQYF
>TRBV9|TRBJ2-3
CASSSVTDTQYF
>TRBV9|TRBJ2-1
CASSVALAGEEQFF
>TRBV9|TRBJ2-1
CASSVDRAGGDEQFF
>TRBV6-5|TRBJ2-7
CASSYGLAGAYEQYF
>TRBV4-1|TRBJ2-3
CASSQVRGYTDTQYF
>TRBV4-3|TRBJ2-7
CASSQAFRAREDPSGPYEQYF
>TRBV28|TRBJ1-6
CASSLLGGPEILHF
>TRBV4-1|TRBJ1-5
CASSQAPLNQPQHF
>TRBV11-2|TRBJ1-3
CASSPLLGSGNTIYF
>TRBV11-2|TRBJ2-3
CASSFAGVADTQYF
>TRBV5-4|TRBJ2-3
CASSFREPLAPGRATQYF
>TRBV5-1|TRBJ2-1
CASSRQGLVRLGPYNEQFF
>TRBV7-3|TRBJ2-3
CASSLDRTSTDTQYF
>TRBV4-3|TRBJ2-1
CASSQDLAGTTFDEQFF
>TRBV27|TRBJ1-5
CASSTIQGWPQHF
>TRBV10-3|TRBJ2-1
CAISEGGSWVGFNEQFF
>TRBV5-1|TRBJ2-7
CASSLLAIYEQYF
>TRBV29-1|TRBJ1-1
CSAAGRLNTEAFF
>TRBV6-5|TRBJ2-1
CASSYDHSSYNEQFF
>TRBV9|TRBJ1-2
CASSASREGYGYTF
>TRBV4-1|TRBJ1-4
CASSLRRPVGEKLFF
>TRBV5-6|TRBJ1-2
CASSRPGVNYGYTF
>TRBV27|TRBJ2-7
CASSRSTGVTYEQYF
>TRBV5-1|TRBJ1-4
CASSFDTALATNEKLFF
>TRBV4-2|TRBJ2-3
CASSQDDGLAKPSTDTQYF
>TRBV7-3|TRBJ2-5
CASSLRGGLGLQETQYF
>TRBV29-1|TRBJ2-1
CSVALDRVGEQFF
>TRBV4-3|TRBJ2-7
CASSQDRGPREQYF
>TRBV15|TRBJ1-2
CATRPGGVYGYTF
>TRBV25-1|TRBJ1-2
CASRSGGSSGYTF
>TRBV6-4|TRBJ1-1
CASSDPGTGLRYTEAFF
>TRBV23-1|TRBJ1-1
CASSQFRKQGRTEAFF
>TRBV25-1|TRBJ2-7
CASSEPLHDEQYF
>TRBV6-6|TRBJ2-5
CASSPGGGASQETQYF
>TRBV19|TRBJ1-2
CASKPGQGLPNYGYTF
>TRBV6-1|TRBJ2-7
CASTGSGAYEQYF
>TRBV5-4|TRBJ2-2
CASRADRGAGELFF